Below are 10 T cell receptor beta chains sequenced from a single sample in a study of identical twins. TCRdb re-called the 5' RACE reads through MiXCR, storing one row per CDR3 protein. This sample has under 1 million distinct CDR3 sequences, with 10% to 15% found just once. The same data also went into a second study, on yellow fever vaccine responses in identical twins.

What was sequenced was PBMCs. These receptors were collected from a woman younger than 35 in good health.

DNA for the CDR3: TGTGCCAGTGCCCCGGGACCAAACAATGAGCAGTTCTTC. Its translation is CASAPGPNNEQFF. J is TRBJ2-1 and V is TRBV12-3 or TRBV12-4, with D tentatively TRBD1 or TRBD2 (5 bases each). The length of the CDR3 is 13 residues. Deletions cut 9 bases from V and 5 bases from J, with 14 bases between.

In this sample, this clonotype turned up many times. CDR3 region: CASSPGSGELFF. DNA of the CDR3: TGTGCCAGCAGCCCAGGGTCAGGGGAGCTGTTTTTT. V gene TRBV5-6 combines with J gene TRBJ2-2; perhaps TRBD1 as D (5 bases). The V gene's germline CDR1 is SGHDT and CDR2 YYEEEE. V lost 4 bases to trimming and J lost 8 bases, with 9 bases between them. The CDR3 consists of 12 residues.

This chain uses TRBV29-1 with TRBJ2-4, with unresolved D. Trimming pared 0 bases from V and 12 bases from J, leaving 15 bases between. Germline-derived CDR1 and CDR2 are SQVTM and ANQGSEA. The CDR3 is 13 residues long. CDR3 coding DNA: TGCAGCGTTGAAGATCGCGCCGCTACGGGTCAGTACTTC. Translating gives CSVEDRAATGQYF.

This clonotype has just a few counts. The J gene is TRBJ2-2, the V gene TRBV2; a weak D match, TRBD2 (6 bases). The CDR3 sequence is 14 residues long. From germline, CDR1 is SNHLY and CDR2 FYNNEI. Trimming took 8 bases from V and 4 from J, leaving 14 bases between them. The CDR3: CASGGIGGTGELFF. As DNA, the CDR3 is TGTGCCAGCGGCGGGATCGGGGGCACCGGGGAGCTGTTTTTT.

The chain is built from TRBV5-5 and TRBJ2-7; no reliable D call. Germline V gene sequence: CDR1 SGHKS, CDR2 YYEKEE (reference sequence). V was cut by 4 bases and J by 7 bases, with 9 bases left in between. The CDR3 spans 11 residues. For the CDR3, the DNA is TGTGCCAGCAGCCTCAGGTTGGAGCAGTACTTC. It specifies CASSLRLEQYF.

This clonotype was counted between two and nine times. This rearrangement joins TRBV14 to TRBJ2-3; D might be TRBD2 (6 bases). Germline assignment: CDR1 SGHDN and CDR2 FVKESK. CDR3 length: 16 residues. V lost 1 base and J lost 5, with 16 bases in between. CDR3 sequence: CASSQVSGRLRDTQYF. The CDR3 nucleotides are TGTGCCAGCAGCCAAGTGAGTGGGAGGTTAAGAGATACGCAGTATTTT.

As regards this clonotype: Germline and junction disagree at one end, which may indicate a read error. The gene calls are TRBV3-1 and TRBJ2-1; TRBD2 aligns across 16 bases. CDR1 is LGHDT, CDR2 YNNKEL, per germline (reference sequence). The CDR3 is 18 amino acids. CDR3: CACRPGTSGRARYNEQFF. The DNA of the CDR3 is TGTGCCTGCAGGCCCGGGACTAGCGGGAGGGCCCGGTACAATGAGCAGTTCTTC.

The chain uses TRBV6-9 and TRBJ2-1; TRBD2 matches 11 bases. Germline lookup yields CDR1 MNHGY and CDR2 SVAAGI. With 0 bases clipped from V and 14 bases from J, the junction kept 12 bases outside the gene matches. The CDR3 contains 16 residues. The CDR3 spells CASSYSTRGSGRAEFF. CDR3 DNA sequence: TGTGCCAGCAGTTATTCGACCCGGGGTAGCGGGAGGGCCGAGTTCTTC.

Only a few counts were recorded for this clonotype. V gene TRBV7-2 combines with J gene TRBJ2-5, with D possibly matching TRBD2 (5 bases). The ends were cut back, 5 bases at V and 2 bases at J, with 15 bases in the middle. The CDR3 runs 15 residues. Germline CDR1 reads SGHTA; CDR2 reads FQGNSA. CDR3: CASSPSGRAQETQYF. CDR3 DNA: TGTGCCAGCAGCCCGTCCGGGCGGGCGCAAGAGACCCAGTACTTC.

The chain couples TRBV7-6 to TRBJ1-4; D call uncertain. The germline V and J ends were trimmed by 2 bases and 8 bases, with 18 bases remaining between them. The CDR3 totals 16 residues. Germline CDR1 is SGHVS and CDR2 is FNYEAQ. The CDR3 region is CASSLRERRVGEKLFF. The CDR3, as DNA: TGTGCCAGCAGCTTACGAGAAAGGAGGGTTGGGGAAAAACTGTTTTTT. Combining the CDR3 with reference TRBV7-6 and TRBJ1-4 gives the whole variable domain GAGVSQSPRYKVTKRGQDVALRCDPISGHVSLYWYRQALGQGPEFLTYFNYEAQQDKSGLPNDRFSAERPEGSISTLTIQRTEQRDSAMYRCASSLRERRVGEKLFFGSGTQLSVL.